One T cell receptor beta chain is described in this entry. Germline CDR1 SGDLS, CDR2 YYNGEE. This CDR3 is 16 amino acids long. Losses at the gene ends were 3 bases for V and 5 bases for J; bases not matched to a gene: 11. The sample belongs to a study of blood T cells in healthy people across ages. A second PCR of roughly 6 to 12 cycles used a sample-barcoded 5' primer and a J-beta primer mix. From the 5' RACE reads, TCRdb called clonotypes with MiXCR, one entry per CDR3 protein. The sample has some 1.4 million distinct CDR3 sequences; approximately 38% are singletons. The clonotype originates from a woman between 18 and 30 years old in good health. The rearrangement joins TRBV9 to TRBJ2-5, with 9 bases that match TRBD2. The sequenced material came from blood. The CDR3 sequence is CASSAIPSGASETQYF. Here the CDR3 DNA reads TGTGCCAGCAGCGCCATCCCTAGCGGGGCTTCTGAGACCCAGTACTTC.